The rows below give T cell receptor beta chains drawn from one sample of a study of blood T cells in healthy people across ages. TCRdb processed the 5' RACE reads anew with MiXCR; each CDR3 protein has one entry. The data contain hundreds of thousands of distinct CDR3 sequences, less than 40% of them seen just once; the ten biggest clones take up roughly 15%. Specimen: blood. All receptors derive from a woman of 80 years or more in good health. The conserved cysteine and the conserved F or W are not part of the CDR3 here.

TRBJ2-5 TRBV29-1 SVEIGLGGQY
TRBJ2-3 TRBV11-2 ASSLDYGGGALADTQY
TRBJ2-1 TRBV10-3 AISGSGRAFDEQF
TRBJ2-3 TRBV21-1 ASNPGQGASTDTQY
TRBJ2-7 TRBV6-2/TRBV6-3 ASRPRTSGGSYEQY
TRBJ2-3 TRBV5-4 ASSVGFHTDTQY
TRBJ2-3 TRBV5-6 ASSLRDTRPDTQY
TRBJ2-3 TRBV20-1 SARRTSGGGASTDTQY
TRBJ1-1 TRBV6-5 ASSYDGLTEAF
TRBJ1-2 TRBV20-1 SAGGQGAFGYT
TRBJ2-7 TRBV12-3/TRBV12-4 ASSSSAGGSYEQY
TRBJ2-7 TRBV7-2 ASSLALAGTYEQY
TRBJ2-6 TRBV11-2 ASSLEAPLLAGRSGANVLT
TRBJ2-7 TRBV6-2/TRBV6-3 ASSYPGEQGPRYEQY
TRBJ2-5 TRBV12-3/TRBV12-4 ASLDQETQY
TRBJ1-2 TRBV20-1 SARDGSGAGLSRNYGYT
TRBJ1-5 TRBV12-3/TRBV12-4 ASSPGQGAQPQH
TRBJ2-3 TRBV6-4 ASSDGQGGDTQY
TRBJ1-3 TRBV28 ASTPSRGFGNTIY
TRBJ2-3 TRBV7-3 ASSPTGQGSDTQY
TRBJ1-2 TRBV12-3/TRBV12-4 ASSLVRGDYT
TRBJ1-1 TRBV6-1 ATGDSYTEAF
TRBJ2-3 TRBV7-2 ASSLNAQVTDTQY
TRBJ1-1 TRBV12-3/TRBV12-4 ASSFHRGPGSEAF
TRBJ1-1 TRBV29-1 SVDGGTGRVDTEAF
TRBJ2-3 TRBV11-2 ASSLEASLSTDTQY
TRBJ2-1 TRBV7-2 ASSLEPLRGSVNEQF
TRBJ1-2 TRBV7-9 ASSRGTDYYGYT
TRBJ2-7 TRBV14 AGSQDSQFLYEQY
TRBJ1-6 TRBV20-1 SATPSGQVNSPLH
TRBJ1-4 TRBV20-1 SARTGRDGEKLF
TRBJ2-3 TRBV5-1 ASSTTGASTQY
TRBJ2-1 TRBV7-2 ASSLAGTSGAYYNEQF
TRBJ2-7 TRBV20-1 SARLRGQEGYEQY
TRBJ2-2 TRBV20-1 SAREAGGRGGELF
TRBJ2-3 TRBV29-1 SSRTGRTDTQY
TRBJ1-5 TRBV28 ASKPGQGNQPQH
TRBJ2-2 TRBV5-5 ASSLTEGYPGELF
TRBJ1-3 TRBV2 ASRAIRGLGNTIY
TRBJ1-1 TRBV5-4 ASRNKGGEGKTF
TRBJ2-3 TRBV10-3 AISEGDRSLTDTQY
TRBJ1-3 TRBV7-6 ASSLALSATGSSGNTIY
TRBJ1-3 TRBV5-6 ARSGLGTGNTIY
TRBJ1-5 TRBV7-3 ASSLTGGHGNQPQH
TRBJ1-1 TRBV25-1 ASRRAGTGNTEAF